This TCR beta chain was recorded in a study of blood T cell repertoires in COVID-19. Turning to the study itself: Researchers got acute and convalescent COVID-19 samples from the United States, Italy and Spain. The analysed material was cDNA or gDNA that came from T cells, B-cell-depleted T cells, or PBMCs.

Patients from Seattle were sampled longitudinally, starting during active infection. In the authors' workflow: Reference gene primer amplification gave nucleated cell count estimates. Profiling relied on immunoSEQ multiplex PCR, and the TCRdb table lists in-frame clones only, not all of them. The V and J calls and clone size are taken from that table; D and trimming were inferred from the DNA. The data hold some 220,000 clones, with 75% to 85% observed a single time. The CDR3 is 15 amino acids. The ends lost 4 bases at V and 4 bases at J; junction bases unmatched: 8. CDR1 is SGHRS, CDR2 YFSETQ, per germline.

The source material was peripheral blood. The V gene is TRBV5-1, the J gene TRBJ1-3; TRBD1 agrees at 7 bases. The TCR comes from a woman in her seventies with COVID-19, enrolled during active disease. CDR3 sequence reads: CASSPRQGSGNTIYF. CDR3 in DNA: TGCGCCAGCAGCCCCCGACAGGGATCAGGAAACACCATATATTTT.